Listed here are 12 T cell receptor beta chains from one sample, sequenced in a study of cytomegalovirus exposure and HLA in healthy donors. 60 Vbeta and 13 Jbeta primers were used in PCR. Repertoires were generated with immunoSEQ multiplex PCR, while TCRdb's copy carries only in-frame clones and drops some. The sample includes approximately 120,000 clones, 74% of them seen just once. Sequencing used PBMCs. Every receptor here comes from a woman aged 45-59 years in good health and CMV-seropositive.

J is TRBJ2-7 and V is TRBV15, with D perhaps matching TRBD2 (6 bases). The germline V gene encodes CDR1 LNHNV and CDR2 YYDKDF (reference sequence). This CDR3 has 15 amino acids. V was clipped by 5 bases and J by 7 bases, with 21 bases between them. The CDR3 DNA is TGTGCCACCAGCTTAAATGGAGGGCGCGCATGGGAGCAGTACTTC. Residues: CATSLNGGRAWEQYF. Based on the CDR3 plus reference TRBV15 and TRBJ2-7, the full variable domain is DAMVIQNPRYQVTQFGKPVTLSCSQTLNHNVMYWYQQKSSQAPKLLFHYYDKDFNNEADTPDNFQSRRPNTSFCFLDIRSPGLGDTAMYLCATSLNGGRAWEQYFGPGTRLTVT.

The chain has TRBV11-2 and TRBJ1-2, with 7 bases lining up with TRBD1. Germline V gives CDR1 SGHAT, CDR2 FQNNGV. The CDR3 spans 15 residues. Trimming cost V 4 bases and J 2 bases; bases outside gene matches: 7. CDR3 sequence reads: CASSSIGTDNYGYTF. The CDR3, as DNA: TGTGCCAGCAGCTCTATCGGGACAGACAACTATGGCTACACCTTC.

V and J are TRBV27 and TRBJ2-3, with 8 bases that match TRBD2. The J segment lost 0 bases and the V segment lost 1 base, leaving 6 bases of the junction unmatched. CDR1 and CDR2 from the germline V gene are MNHEY and SMNVEV (reference sequence). The CDR3 extends over 17 amino acids. CDR3 protein: CASSLFKGGGSTDTQYF. CDR3 DNA sequence: TGTGCCAGCAGTTTATTTAAGGGCGGGGGGAGCACAGATACGCAGTATTTT.

The chain employs TRBV7-9 and TRBJ2-4; 13 nucleotides line up with TRBD2. From germline, CDR1 is SEHNR and CDR2 FQNEAQ (reference sequence). The CDR3 has 17 residues. The junction had 7 bases not matched to a gene; V was cut back by 4 bases and J by 4 bases. CDR3 sequence (DNA): TGTGCCAGCAGCTCCGGACTAGCGGGGGCCAGAAAAAACATTCAGTACTTC. It codes for CASSSGLAGARKNIQYF. The whole variable domain, remainder taken from reference TRBV7-9 and TRBJ2-4, is DTGVSQNPRHKITKRGQNVTFRCDPISEHNRLYWYRQTLGQGPEFLTYFQNEAQLEKSRLLSDRFSAERPKGSFSTLEIQRTEQGDSAMYLCASSSGLAGARKNIQYFGAGTRLSVL.

V and J are TRBV28 and TRBJ2-7; maybe TRBD2 (5 bases). V lost 5 bases and J 2 bases, leaving 13 bases between the germline ends. Germline CDR1 reads MDHEN; CDR2 reads SYDVKM. CDR3 length equals 14 residues. CDR3 in amino acids: CASSTRARTYEQYF. DNA for the CDR3: TGTGCCAGCAGTACTAGGGCAAGGACCTACGAGCAGTACTTC.

J is TRBJ2-1 and V is TRBV7-3; 7 bases map to TRBD2. Unmatched junction bases numbered 4, after V lost 2 bases and J lost 6 bases. Germline lookup yields CDR1 SGHTA and CDR2 FQGTGA. CDR3 size: 14 residues. This CDR3 reads CASSLRGDSNEQFF. CDR3 nucleotide sequence: TGTGCCAGCAGCTTACGGGGGGATTCCAATGAGCAGTTCTTC. The full variable domain, rest sourced from reference TRBV7-3 and TRBJ2-1, is GAGVSQTPSNKVTEKGKYVELRCDPISGHTALYWYRQSLGQGPEFLIYFQGTGAADDSGLPNDRFFAVRPEGSVSTLKIQRTERGDSAVYLCASSLRGDSNEQFFGPGTRLTVL.

The chain joins TRBV6-5 to TRBJ1-2; TRBD1 matches 9 bases. The V segment lost 5 bases and the J segment 4 bases; nucleotides outside the gene matches: 5. The CDR3 sequence is 14 residues long. Per germline, CDR1 MNHEY and CDR2 SVGAGI. The CDR3 region has the DNA TGTGCCAGCAGTGGGACAGGGTTGGGCTATGGCTACACCTTC. Translating gives CASSGTGLGYGYTF.

In this sample, this clone turned up once. The V and J genes are TRBV7-9 and TRBJ1-3; D not resolved. The CDR3 has 14 residues. The V gene's germline CDR1 is SEHNR and CDR2 FQNEAQ (reference sequence). The V end lost 6 bases, the J end lost 3 bases, and 12 bases lay between the germline ends. In DNA form, the CDR3 reads TGTGCCAGCAGACCCCGGGGTAGTGGAAACACCATATATTTT. The encoded protein is CASRPRGSGNTIYF.

CDR3 amino acids: CASSPQPMDRGPLYSYEQYF. The CDR3 DNA reads TGCGCCAGCAGCCCACAACCTATGGACAGGGGGCCCCTCTACTCCTACGAGCAGTACTTC. This rearrangement joins TRBV5-1 to TRBJ2-7; 11 bases map to TRBD1. CDR1 and CDR2 (germline): SGHRS, YFSETQ. This CDR3 contains 20 residues. V lost 4 bases to trimming and J lost 0 bases; unmatched junction nucleotides: 18.

The chain carries TRBV2 and TRBJ2-3; TRBD1 is a possible D gene (6 bases). V lost 5 bases and J lost 4, with 16 bases in between. Germline V CDR1 and CDR2: SNHLY, FYNNEI. The CDR3 loop spans 15 amino acids. The CDR3: CASSQRQAGADTQYF. The CDR3 nucleotides read TGTGCCAGCAGTCAAAGACAGGCCGGCGCAGATACGCAGTATTTT.

This sequence joins TRBV5-3 and TRBJ2-3, with D perhaps TRBD1 (6 bases). TRBV5-3 is sorted into the ORF group, with uncertain function. This CDR3 is 13 amino acids long. V was cut by 9 bases and J by 3 bases, with 14 bases left in between. This chain's CDR3 is CANTGLSTDTQYF. The CDR3 DNA reads as TGTGCCAACACAGGGTTAAGTACAGATACGCAGTATTTT.

The chain links TRBV4-3 to TRBJ2-3; 11 bases are a match to TRBD2. Germline V CDR1 and CDR2: LGHNA, YSLEER. V was pared by 4 bases and J by 5 bases, with 8 bases of the junction left unmatched. The CDR3 loop spans 16 amino acids. CDR3: CASSPYSGGAGDTQYF. The CDR3 region has the DNA TGCGCCAGCAGCCCCTATAGCGGGGGGGCCGGAGATACGCAGTATTTT.